Following are 29 T cell receptor beta chains from one sample sequenced in a study of blood T cell repertoires in COVID-19. TCRdb keeps only in-frame clones here, not all; method: immunoSEQ multiplex PCR. Of 55,000 to 90,000 clones listed, approximately 89% are singletons. Sequences were obtained from peripheral blood. All receptors derive from a woman aged 60-75 years with acute or convalescent COVID-19.

This chain joins TRBV7-9 and TRBJ2-7; 12 positions agree with TRBD1. The length of the CDR3 is 16 residues. The germline V gene encodes CDR1 SEHNR and CDR2 FQNEAQ (reference sequence). V lost 0 bases to trimming and J lost 2 bases; unmatched junction nucleotides: 2. Here the CDR3 reads CASSLAGTGGAYEQYF. The DNA for the CDR3 is TGTGCCAGCAGCTTAGCAGGGACAGGGGGCGCCTACGAGCAGTACTTC.

The DNA for the CDR3 is TGTGCCAGCAGCGTAGGCCGGGGGTCTACCACCTACGAGCAGTACTTC. Residues: CASSVGRGSTTYEQYF. The V call is TRBV9, the J call TRBJ2-7; maybe TRBD2 (6 bases). Germline-derived CDR1 and CDR2 are SGDLS and YYNGEE. The CDR3 contains 16 residues. Between the trimmed V and J ends, which lost 0 bases and 2 bases, there was a span of 15 bases.

The genes are TRBV6-5 and TRBJ1-1; D call uncertain. From germline, CDR1 is MNHEY and CDR2 SVGAGI. The CDR3 spans 10 residues. V was pared by 8 bases and J by 7 bases, with 8 bases between. CDR3 sequence: CASLGGEAFF. The CDR3 DNA reads TGTGCCAGCTTGGGAGGTGAAGCTTTCTTT.

This chain connects TRBV15 to TRBJ2-1; D perhaps matches TRBD2 (5 bases). Trimming pared 0 bases from V and 6 bases from J, leaving 12 bases between. Germline V lookup: CDR1 LNHNV, CDR2 YYDKDF (reference sequence). The CDR3 is 15 amino acids. The CDR3 nucleotides read TGTGCCACCAGCAGAGACCGAACCACTAGCAATGAGCAGTTCTTC. Translating gives CATSRDRTTSNEQFF.

This chain links TRBV5-1 with TRBJ1-2, with TRBD1 matching over 12 bases. CDR3 length: 17 residues. The ends lost 0 bases at V and 8 bases at J; junction bases unmatched: 11. CDR1 SGHRS and CDR2 YFSETQ come from the germline V gene. CDR3: CASSLGSGTGGSEGYTF. CDR3 DNA: TGCGCCAGCAGCTTGGGATCCGGGACAGGGGGCTCGGAGGGCTACACCTTC.

The chain uses TRBV7-6 and TRBJ1-5, with a possible D match to TRBD1 (6 bases). The CDR3 runs 16 residues. V lost 5 bases to trimming and J lost 2 bases, with 16 bases between them. Germline V CDR1 and CDR2: SGHVS, FNYEAQ. CDR3: CASSGEQGLGNQPQHF. The CDR3 bases are TGTGCCAGCAGCGGAGAACAGGGTTTAGGCAATCAGCCCCAGCATTTT.

The chain joins TRBV10-3 to TRBJ2-3, with 9 bases identical to TRBD1. Unmatched junction bases numbered 1, after V lost 3 bases and J lost 0 bases. The CDR3 contains 15 residues. CDR1 is ENHRY, CDR2 SYGVKD, per germline. Written as DNA, the CDR3 is TGTGCCATCAGTGAACAGGGGGCCAGCACAGATACGCAGTATTTT. Protein product: CAISEQGASTDTQYF.

The rearrangement links TRBV30 to TRBJ2-7; 9 bases agree with TRBD1. The CDR3 length is 13 residues. Trimming took 5 bases from V and 2 from J; bases not matched to a gene: 4. Germline V CDR1 and CDR2: GTSNPN, SVGIG (reference sequence). The CDR3 DNA is TGTGCCTGGGAAGACAGGGGGACCTACGAGCAGTACTTC. Its translation: CAWEDRGTYEQYF.

CDR3 coding DNA: TGTGCCAGCAGCTCGGAGACTTATGGGTCCGGGGAGCTGTTTTTT. Translation: CASSSETYGSGELFF. The chain recombines TRBV3-1 (or the pseudogene TRBV3-2) with TRBJ2-2; D gene unclear. V shed 5 bases and J shed 6 bases, with 16 bases lying between them. CDR1 LGHDT and CDR2 YNNKEL come from the germline V gene (reference sequence). This CDR3 has 15 residues.

This chain uses TRBV10-3 with TRBJ1-5; maybe TRBD1 (5 bases). Germline V gives CDR1 ENHRY, CDR2 SYGVKD. CDR3 length: 13 residues. V lost 4 bases, J lost 5 bases, and 9 bases lay in between. The CDR3 sequence: CAISADSDQPQHF. The CDR3 DNA sequence: TGTGCCATCAGTGCCGACAGCGATCAGCCCCAGCATTTT.

The V and J genes are TRBV4-2 and TRBJ2-3; TRBD2 is a possible D gene (5 bases). This CDR3 comprises 18 residues. V gave up 1 base and J gave up 1 base, with 18 bases separating them. The germline gives CDR1 LGHNA, CDR2 YNFKEQ. For the CDR3, the DNA is TGTGCCAGCAGCCAAGCGGGTGGTGGGTGGGGAGGCACAGATACGCAGTATTTT. The encoded protein is CASSQAGGGWGGTDTQYF.

The V gene is TRBV7-8, the J gene TRBJ1-2, with D tentatively TRBD1 (6 bases). Germline lookup yields CDR1 SGHVS and CDR2 FQNEAQ. This CDR3 comprises 15 residues. V dropped 2 bases and J dropped 0 bases, with 10 bases sitting between them. The CDR3 DNA reads as TGTGCCAGCAGCTTAATGGGGGCACCTAACTATGGCTACACCTTC. Translated: CASSLMGAPNYGYTF. The whole variable domain, filled in from reference TRBV7-8 and TRBJ1-2, reads GAGVSQSPRYKVAKRGQDVALRCDPISGHVSLFWYQQALGQGPEFLTYFQNEAQLDKSGLPSDRFFAERPEGSVSTLKIQRTQQEDSAVYLCASSLMGAPNYGYTFGSGTRLTVV.

The chain uses TRBV29-1 and TRBJ2-2; possibly TRBD2 for D (5 bases). The CDR3 length is 13 residues. Trimming removed 7 bases from V and 6 bases from J, with 15 bases in between. Looked up from germline, CDR1 is SQVTM and CDR2 is ANQGSEA. The CDR3 DNA is TGCAGCGCCAGAAGGGCCGGGGCCGGGGAGCTGTTTTTT. Amino acid sequence: CSARRAGAGELFF.

This chain uses TRBV6-6 with TRBJ1-3, with a weak D call TRBD1 (6 bases). The CDR3 has 16 amino acids. Trimming took off 6 bases at V and 0 bases at J, with 15 bases between the two ends. The germline V gene has CDR1 MNHNY and CDR2 SVGAGI (reference sequence). CDR3 in amino acids: CASSYLTGHSGNTIYF. In nucleotides, the CDR3 is TGTGCCAGCAGCTACCTGACAGGCCACTCTGGAAACACCATATATTTT.

V usage is TRBV9 and J usage is TRBJ2-7; TRBD2 is a possible D gene (6 bases). Per germline, CDR1 SGDLS and CDR2 YYNGEE. V lost 2 bases and J 5 bases, leaving 17 bases between the germline ends. The CDR3 is made up of 15 amino acids. The chain's CDR3 is CASSVSGGTPNEQYF. Written as DNA, the CDR3 is TGTGCCAGCAGCGTGTCCGGGGGAACTCCCAACGAGCAGTACTTC.

The chain recombines TRBV10-3 with TRBJ2-1; 10 bases line up with TRBD2. The CDR3 consists of 14 residues. The germline CDR1 and CDR2 sequences are ENHRY and SYGVKD. Trimming removed 4 bases from V and 6 bases from J; junction bases left unmatched: 3. The DNA for the CDR3 is TGTGCCATCAGTGGTCTAGCGGGGGTCAATGAGCAGTTCTTC. Translating gives CAISGLAGVNEQFF.

This clone was recorded a few times. The chain recombines TRBV5-5 with TRBJ2-7; 9 bases agree with TRBD1. V trimming: 3 bases; J trimming: 11 bases; junction bases outside the gene matches: 15. The germline gives CDR1 SGHKS, CDR2 YYEKEE (reference sequence). The CDR3 is 15 residues long. CDR3 sequence: CASSSGRDRDTRKYF. CDR3 coding DNA: TGTGCCAGCAGCTCAGGGCGGGACAGGGACACGAGGAAGTACTTC.

The J gene is TRBJ2-5, the V gene TRBV3-1 (or the pseudogene TRBV3-2); D perhaps matches TRBD1 (7 bases). The length of the CDR3 is 16 residues. Germline V gives CDR1 LGHDT, CDR2 YNNKEL (reference sequence). V shed 3 bases and J shed 5 bases, with 19 bases lying between them. As DNA, the CDR3 is TGTGCCAGCAGCCAGCACGGAGGGGGCTTTTCGGAGACCCAGTACTTC. It codes for CASSQHGGGFSETQYF.

This chain connects TRBV12-3 or TRBV12-4 to TRBJ2-7; D may be TRBD2 (5 bases). This CDR3 contains 13 residues. Trimming cost V 6 bases and J 3 bases, with 12 bases left between them. CDR3 region: CASSPTEGYEQYF. The CDR3 nucleotides read TGTGCCAGCAGCCCGACTGAGGGCTACGAGCAGTACTTC.

CDR3 nucleotides: TGTGCCACCAGCGCGCGAATGGGGTCCCTAGCGGGCTACACCTTC. Translated: CATSARMGSLAGYTF. The chain has TRBV15 and TRBJ1-2; D gene uncertain. Germline V lookup: CDR1 LNHNV, CDR2 YYDKDF (reference sequence). This CDR3 is built from 15 residues. Trimming took off 5 bases at V and 8 bases at J, with 21 bases between the two ends.

This chain links TRBV28 with TRBJ2-4, with 8 bases aligning to TRBD1. The CDR3 runs 15 residues. With 6 bases clipped from V and 3 bases from J, the junction kept 7 bases outside the gene matches. The germline gives CDR1 MDHEN, CDR2 SYDVKM. The chain's CDR3 is CASRAGQGDKNIQYF. DNA of the CDR3: TGTGCCAGCAGGGCCGGACAGGGTGACAAAAACATTCAGTACTTC. Combining the CDR3 with reference TRBV28 and TRBJ2-4 gives the whole variable domain DVKVTQSSRYLVKRTGEKVFLECVQDMDHENMFWYRQDPGLGLRLIYFSYDVKMKEKGDIPEGYSVSREKKERFSLILESASTNQTSMYLCASRAGQGDKNIQYFGAGTRLSVL.

This clone was counted a single time. The gene calls are TRBV30 and TRBJ1-2; 8 bases agree with TRBD1. The CDR3 totals 16 residues. V lost 3 bases to trimming and J lost 6 bases; unmatched junction nucleotides: 15. CDR1 and CDR2 (germline): GTSNPN, SVGIG (reference sequence). CDR3 sequence reads: CAWSYPGQVTFHGYTF. The CDR3 region has the DNA TGTGCCTGGAGCTACCCGGGACAGGTAACATTCCATGGCTACACCTTC. The full variable domain, with the rest looked up from reference TRBV30 and TRBJ1-2, is SQTIHQWPATLVQPVGSPLSLECTVEGTSNPNLYWYRQAAGRGLQLLFYSVGIGQISSEVPQNLSASRPQDRQFILSSKKLLLSDSGFYLCAWSYPGQVTFHGYTFGSGTRLTVV.

This chain connects TRBV6-5 to TRBJ1-1, with D uncertain. The CDR3 is 14 amino acids. CDR1 and CDR2 from the germline V gene are MNHEY and SVGAGI. The V end was cut by 6 bases, the J end by 2 bases, with 13 bases between. CDR3 in DNA: TGTGCCAGCAGCGGGTCGGCGGGCAACACTGAAGCTTTCTTT. Protein product: CASSGSAGNTEAFF.

This chain connects TRBV6-5 to TRBJ2-5, with TRBD1 matching 9 bases. This CDR3 is 13 amino acids long. Trimming cost V 6 bases and J 5 bases; bases outside gene matches: 4. CDR1 is MNHEY and CDR2 is SVGAGI in the germline V gene. The CDR3 protein is CASRGTGRETQYF. For the CDR3, the DNA is TGTGCCAGCAGGGGGACAGGGCGGGAGACCCAGTACTTC.

The CDR3 nucleotides read TGTGCCAGCAGCCACACAGAGCAAGAGACCCAGTACTTC. Residues: CASSHTEQETQYF. This chain links TRBV7-9 with TRBJ2-5; no reliable D call. This CDR3 spans 13 amino acids. The V and J ends lost 5 bases and 2 bases respectively, with 9 bases between them. Germline lookup yields CDR1 SEHNR and CDR2 FQNEAQ (reference sequence).

The chain links TRBV7-9 to TRBJ2-3; possible D gene TRBD2, 5 bases. The CDR3 loop spans 14 amino acids. The germline V gene encodes CDR1 SEHNR and CDR2 FQNEAQ (reference sequence). Trimming pared 1 base from V and 0 bases from J, leaving 5 bases between. The CDR3 here is CASSLGTSTDTQYF. The CDR3 DNA follows: TGTGCCAGCAGCTTAGGGACTAGCACAGATACGCAGTATTTT. Supplemented by reference TRBV7-9 and TRBJ2-3, the full variable domain reads DTGVSQNPRHKITKRGQNVTFRCDPISEHNRLYWYRQTLGQGPEFLTYFQNEAQLEKSRLLSDRFSAERPKGSFSTLEIQRTEQGDSAMYLCASSLGTSTDTQYFGPGTRLTVL.

J is TRBJ1-3 and V is TRBV7-3, with D tentatively TRBD1 (5 bases). Trimming took 2 bases from V and 0 from J, leaving 17 bases between them. The CDR3 loop spans 18 amino acids. The germline V gene has CDR1 SGHTA and CDR2 FQGTGA. CDR3 coding DNA: TGTGCCAGCAGCTTATCCCTCAGGGCGGCAATCTCTGGAAACACCATATATTTT. Amino acids: CASSLSLRAAISGNTIYF.

The chain joins TRBV5-4 to TRBJ1-2; D might be TRBD1 (6 bases). Per the germline V gene, CDR1 is SGHNT and CDR2 is YYREEE (reference sequence). This CDR3 region has 15 residues. Trimming left V 4 bases short and J 4 bases short, with 17 bases between. Written as DNA, the CDR3 is TGTGCCAGCAGCCCCCCTCCCCCAGGGGTCTATGGCTACACCTTC. Protein product: CASSPPPPGVYGYTF.

This clone was seen a single time. The chain employs TRBV30 and TRBJ2-3; 10 bases align to TRBD1. Germline lookup yields CDR1 GTSNPN and CDR2 SVGIG (reference sequence). The ends lost 5 bases at V and 5 bases at J; junction bases unmatched: 10. The length of the CDR3 is 15 residues. The CDR3 sequence: CAWGAGTGDLDTQYF. In DNA, the CDR3 is TGTGCCTGGGGGGCCGGGACAGGGGATCTAGATACGCAGTATTTT.